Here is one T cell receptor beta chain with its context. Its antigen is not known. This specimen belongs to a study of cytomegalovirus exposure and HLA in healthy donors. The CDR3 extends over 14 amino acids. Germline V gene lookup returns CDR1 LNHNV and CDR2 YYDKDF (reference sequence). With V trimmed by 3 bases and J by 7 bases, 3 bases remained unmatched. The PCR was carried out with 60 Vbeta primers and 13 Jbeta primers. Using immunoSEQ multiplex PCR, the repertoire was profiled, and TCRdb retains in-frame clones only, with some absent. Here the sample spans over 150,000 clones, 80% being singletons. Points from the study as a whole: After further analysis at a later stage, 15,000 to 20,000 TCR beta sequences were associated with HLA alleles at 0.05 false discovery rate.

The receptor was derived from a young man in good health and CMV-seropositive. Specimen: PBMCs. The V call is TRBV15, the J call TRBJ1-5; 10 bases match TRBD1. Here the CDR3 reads CATSSGTGDQPQHF. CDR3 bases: TGTGCCACCAGCAGTGGGACAGGGGACCAGCCCCAGCATTTT.